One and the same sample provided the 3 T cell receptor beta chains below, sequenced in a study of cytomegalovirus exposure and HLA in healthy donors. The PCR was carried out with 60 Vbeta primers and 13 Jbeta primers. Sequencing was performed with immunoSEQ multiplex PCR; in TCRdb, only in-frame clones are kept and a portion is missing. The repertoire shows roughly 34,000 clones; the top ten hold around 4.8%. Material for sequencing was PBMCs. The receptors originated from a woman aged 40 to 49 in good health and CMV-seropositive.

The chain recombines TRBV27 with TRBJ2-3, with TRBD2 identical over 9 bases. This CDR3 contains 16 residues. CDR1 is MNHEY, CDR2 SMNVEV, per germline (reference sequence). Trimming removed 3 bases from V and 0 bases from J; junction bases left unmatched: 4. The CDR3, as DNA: TGTGCCAGCAGTTTTGTCGCGGGAGGGAGCACAGATACGCAGTATTTT. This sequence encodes CASSFVAGGSTDTQYF.

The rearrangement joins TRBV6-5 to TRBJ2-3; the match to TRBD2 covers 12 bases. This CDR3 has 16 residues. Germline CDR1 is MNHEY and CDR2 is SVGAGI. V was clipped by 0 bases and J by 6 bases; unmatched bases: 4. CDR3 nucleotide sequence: TGTGCCAGCAGTTACTCGCTAGCGGGAGGGGAGGATACGCAGTATTTT. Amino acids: CASSYSLAGGEDTQYF.

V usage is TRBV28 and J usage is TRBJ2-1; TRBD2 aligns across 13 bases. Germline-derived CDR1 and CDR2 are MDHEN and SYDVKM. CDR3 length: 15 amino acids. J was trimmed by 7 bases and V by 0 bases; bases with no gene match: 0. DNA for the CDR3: TGTGCCAGCAGTTTATGGACTAGCGGGGGGAATGAGCAGTTCTTC. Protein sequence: CASSLWTSGGNEQFF.